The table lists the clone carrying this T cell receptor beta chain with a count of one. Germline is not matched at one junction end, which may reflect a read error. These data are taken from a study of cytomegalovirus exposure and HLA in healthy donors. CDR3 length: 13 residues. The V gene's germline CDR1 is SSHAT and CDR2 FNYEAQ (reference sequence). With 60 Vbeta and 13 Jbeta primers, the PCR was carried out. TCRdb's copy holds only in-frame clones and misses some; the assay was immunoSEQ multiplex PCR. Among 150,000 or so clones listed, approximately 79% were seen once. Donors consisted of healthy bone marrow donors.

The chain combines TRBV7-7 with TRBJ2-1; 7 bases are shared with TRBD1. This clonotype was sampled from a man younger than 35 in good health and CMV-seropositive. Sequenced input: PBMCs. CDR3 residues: CASSPVGGHEQFF. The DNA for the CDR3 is TGTGCTAGCAGCCCCGTAGGGGGCCATGAGCAGTTCTTC.